The 14 T cell receptor beta chains listed next were all sequenced from one sample in a study of Ad26.COV2.S vaccination and SARS-CoV-2 variants. Treatment here: some 20 received Ad26.COV2.S at low or high dose, single or two shots; roughly five received placebo; per-sample allocation not given. Sampling took place 63 days after the first vaccine or placebo injection. Using immunoSEQ multiplex PCR, the repertoire was profiled, and TCRdb retains in-frame clones only, with some absent. The data contain about 680,000 clones, roughly 90% of them singletons. The sequenced sample was peripheral blood, obtained in a trial of Ad26.COV2.S vaccine versus placebo. All receptors derive from a person aged 18-60 years who received the Ad26.COV2.S COVID-19 vaccine or a placebo.

V gene TRBV7-9 combines with J gene TRBJ2-1; D not resolved. The CDR3 consists of 12 residues. Germline values: CDR1 SEHNR, CDR2 FQNEAQ (reference sequence). Trimming took 5 bases from V and 2 from J, leaving 4 bases between them. The CDR3 spells CASSAPYNEQFF. For the CDR3, the DNA is TGTGCCAGCAGCGCCCCCTACAATGAGCAGTTCTTC.

Ten or more counts support this clone. This chain connects TRBV7-3 to TRBJ2-3; D gene ambiguous. The V and J ends lost 2 bases and 5 bases respectively, with 11 bases between them. Germline V lookup: CDR1 SGHTA, CDR2 FQGTGA. CDR3 size: 14 residues. The CDR3 sequence is CASSLRPRVDTQYF. The CDR3 DNA reads as TGTGCCAGCAGCTTACGACCCCGAGTAGATACGCAGTATTTT. Complete variable domain (other parts from reference TRBV7-3 and TRBJ2-3): GAGVSQTPSNKVTEKGKYVELRCDPISGHTALYWYRQSLGQGPEFLIYFQGTGAADDSGLPNDRFFAVRPEGSVSTLKIQRTERGDSAVYLCASSLRPRVDTQYFGPGTRLTVL.

This chain uses TRBV28 with TRBJ2-1; D uncertain. The CDR3 contains 15 residues. V was trimmed by 3 bases and J by 6 bases, leaving 15 bases between them. Germline loops: CDR1 MDHEN, CDR2 SYDVKM. CDR3 bases: TGTGCCAGCAGTTTCGGCCAGGTCCGACCCAATGAGCAGTTCTTC. Translation: CASSFGQVRPNEQFF.

The genes are TRBV12-3 or TRBV12-4 and TRBJ2-5, with a possible D match to TRBD1 (5 bases). This CDR3 region has 12 residues. Trimming pared 6 bases from V and 5 bases from J, leaving 10 bases between. CDR3 bases: TGTGCCAGCAGGCAGGGTTGGGAGACCCAGTACTTC. Residues: CASRQGWETQYF.

V gene TRBV11-1 combines with J gene TRBJ2-3; TRBD2 agrees at 10 bases. J was trimmed by 4 bases and V by 5 bases; bases with no gene match: 9. Germline V lookup: CDR1 SGHAT, CDR2 FQDESV (reference sequence). CDR3 length: 16 residues. The CDR3 nucleotides read TGTGCCAGCAGCCGACGAGCGGGGGGGCCGGCAGATACGCAGTATTTT. Protein sequence: CASSRRAGGPADTQYF.

The chain uses TRBV9 and TRBJ2-7; D may be TRBD1 or TRBD2 (5 bases each). The CDR3 runs 13 residues. The germline V and J ends were trimmed by 4 bases and 0 bases, with 8 bases remaining between them. From germline, CDR1 is SGDLS and CDR2 YYNGEE. The CDR3 DNA reads TGTGCCAGCAGCCGGGACGCCTCCTACGAGCAGTACTTC. As protein: CASSRDASYEQYF.

The chain employs TRBV7-2 and TRBJ1-1; TRBD1 is a possible D gene (6 bases). Germline V gene data show CDR1 as SGHTA and CDR2 as FQGNSA. The germline V and J ends were trimmed by 1 base and 5 bases, with 17 bases remaining between them. This CDR3 spans 16 amino acids. DNA for the CDR3: TGTGCCAGCAGCTTAGGTGGCGGGGGCCAGAAGACTGAAGCTTTCTTT. As protein: CASSLGGGGQKTEAFF.

The chain carries TRBV10-3 and TRBJ2-3, with 8 bases lining up with TRBD2. The CDR3 contains 15 residues. Germline V gene lookup returns CDR1 ENHRY and CDR2 SYGVKD. V shed 3 bases and J 2 bases; nucleotides not matched to a gene: 4. The chain's CDR3 is CAISDIAGLTDTQYF. DNA for the CDR3: TGTGCCATCAGTGACATAGCGGGGCTCACAGATACGCAGTATTTT.

This chain connects TRBV3-1 (or the pseudogene TRBV3-2) to TRBJ1-3; tentatively, D is TRBD1 (6 bases). V was clipped by 4 bases and J by 0 bases, with 16 bases between them. The CDR3 is made up of 17 amino acids. Looked up from germline, CDR1 is LGHDT and CDR2 is YNNKEL (reference sequence). The CDR3 coding sequence is TGTGCCAGCAGCCTCCCCTGGGACACCTGCTCTGGAAACACCATATATTTT. This encodes CASSLPWDTCSGNTIYF.

This rearrangement joins TRBV7-2 to TRBJ1-6; the match to TRBD1 covers 11 bases. V was clipped by 9 bases and J by 8 bases; unmatched bases: 3. In germline, CDR1 is SGHTA, CDR2 FQGNSA. The CDR3 consists of 13 residues. CDR3 nucleotide sequence: TGTGCCAGTGGACAGGGGGCGTATTCACCCCTCCACTTT. Translated, it gives CASGQGAYSPLHF.

The V call is TRBV5-1, the J call TRBJ2-3, with TRBD1 as a possible D gene (6 bases). Trimming cost V 3 bases and J 0 bases, with 8 bases left between them. The CDR3 has 14 amino acids. The germline V gene encodes CDR1 SGHRS and CDR2 YFSETQ. The CDR3 region has the DNA TGCGCCAGCAGCTCCGGACAGAGCACAGATACGCAGTATTTT. Translation: CASSSGQSTDTQYF.

As to this clone: This sample also contains other DNA sequences that code for the same CDR3. The rearrangement uses TRBV7-2 and TRBJ2-3, with no clear D. This CDR3 contains 14 residues. Looked up from germline, CDR1 is SGHTA and CDR2 is FQGNSA. Trimming left V 1 base short and J 2 bases short, with 7 bases between. The CDR3 sequence: CASSLGTSTDTQYF. CDR3 nucleotide sequence: TGTGCCAGCAGCTTAGGTACTTCCACAGATACGCAGTATTTT.

This clone occurred a few times. The chain couples TRBV5-1 to TRBJ1-1, with TRBD1 matching 10 bases. Germline V gene lookup returns CDR1 SGHRS and CDR2 YFSETQ. V was clipped by 5 bases and J by 0 bases; unmatched bases: 10. CDR3 size: 17 residues. In nucleotides, the CDR3 is TGCGCCAGCAGTCCCGGACAGGGGGGACCAATGAACACTGAAGCTTTCTTT. This encodes CASSPGQGGPMNTEAFF. The whole variable domain, filled in from reference TRBV5-1 and TRBJ1-1, reads KAGVTQTPRYLIKTRGQQVTLSCSPISGHRSVSWYQQTPGQGLQFLFEYFSETQRNKGNFPGRFSGRQFSNSRSEMNVSTLELGDSALYLCASSPGQGGPMNTEAFFGQGTRLTVV.

V usage is TRBV5-1 and J usage is TRBJ2-3, with D maybe TRBD2 (6 bases). Trimming took 4 bases from V and 4 from J, leaving 19 bases between them. This CDR3 region has 16 residues. From germline, CDR1 is SGHRS and CDR2 YFSETQ. The CDR3 bases are TGCGCCAGCAGCCGGGGACTCTTGCCCTCTGCAGATACGCAGTATTTT. Translation: CASSRGLLPSADTQYF.